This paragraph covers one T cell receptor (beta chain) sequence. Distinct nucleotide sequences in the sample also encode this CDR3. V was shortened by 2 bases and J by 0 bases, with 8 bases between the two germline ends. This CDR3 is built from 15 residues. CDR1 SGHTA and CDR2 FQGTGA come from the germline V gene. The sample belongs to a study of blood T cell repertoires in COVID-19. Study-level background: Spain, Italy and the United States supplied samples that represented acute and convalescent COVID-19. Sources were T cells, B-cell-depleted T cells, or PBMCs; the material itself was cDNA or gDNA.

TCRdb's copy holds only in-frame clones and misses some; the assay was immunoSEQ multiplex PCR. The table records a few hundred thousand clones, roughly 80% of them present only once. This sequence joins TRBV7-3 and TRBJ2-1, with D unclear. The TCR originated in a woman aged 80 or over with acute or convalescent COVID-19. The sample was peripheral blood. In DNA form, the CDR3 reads TGTGCCAGCAGCTTATCCCCCAGCTCCTACAATGAGCAGTTCTTC. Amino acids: CASSLSPSSYNEQFF.